Listed below are T cell receptor beta chains from one sample, sequenced in a study of T cell clones after liver transplantation. This table comes from immunoSEQ multiplex PCR, and its TCRdb copy is limited to in-frame clones, with some not included. The sample shows about 45,000 clones, 85% to 90% of them seen only once. The sample was CD4+ T cells from blood, taken 24 months after liver transplant. The receptors were sampled from a human patient who received a liver transplant. Some of these T cells may belong to the graft donor. Each CDR3 is given with its conserved first and last residue. The D gene is left open where the match is weak. Clone size, where shown, is once, few, many, or a class for clones that have expanded.

v_gene	abundance	d_gene	j_gene	CDR3nt	CDR3aa
TRBV2	-	TRBD1	TRBJ2-7	TGTGCCAGCAGTCGGACAGGGGGGGATTCCTACGAGCAGTACTTC	CASSRTGGDSYEQYF
TRBV18	-	-	TRBJ2-1	TGTGCCAGCTCACCATTTATAGCACAGAATGAGCAGTTCTTC	CASSPFIAQNEQFF
TRBV5-6	-	-	TRBJ2-2	TGTGCCAGCAGCTTGGCCAACAGACCGAACACCGGGGAGCTGTTTTTT	CASSLANRPNTGELFF
TRBV6-1	-	-	TRBJ1-5	TGTGCCAGCAGTGTGTTTTATAGCAATCAGCCCCAGCATTTT	CASSVFYSNQPQHF
TRBV7-9	-	-	TRBJ2-6	TGTGCCAGCAGCCGCGTAGGAGCTGGGGCCAACGTCCTGACTTTC	CASSRVGAGANVLTF
TRBV7-2	-	-	TRBJ1-5	TGTGCCAGCAGCCCACCCGACAGACGCAATCAGCCCCAGCATTTT	CASSPPDRRNQPQHF
TRBV5-8	-	TRBD1	TRBJ1-5	TGTGCCAGCAGCTTGGTAGGGGGCAGTAATCAGCCCCAGCATTTT	CASSLVGGSNQPQHF
TRBV6-4	-	TRBD2	TRBJ2-1	TGTGCCAGCAGTGACGGCACTAGCGGGAGTTTCGGTGAGCAGTTCTTC	CASSDGTSGSFGEQFF
TRBV6-5	-	-	TRBJ1-6	TGTGCCAGCTACCGACAACGAGGTTCACCCCTCCACTTT	CASYRQRGSPLHF
TRBV28	-	-	TRBJ1-2	TGTGCCAGCAGTTTGTTCAAGGGGTGGGCTTATGGCTACACCTTC	CASSLFKGWAYGYTF
TRBV11-1	-	TRBD2	TRBJ2-2	TGTGCCAGCAGCTTATCCGGACTAGCGGGAGAAAGGACCGGGGAGCTGTTTTTT	CASSLSGLAGERTGELFF
TRBV27	-	-	TRBJ2-1	TGTGCCAGCAGTCCCCAACCGGACCTCGGTTACAATGAGCAGTTCTTC	CASSPQPDLGYNEQFF
TRBV7-9	-	-	TRBJ1-1	TGTGCCAGCAGCTTAGGCCAGGGCCCTGGGGACACTGAAGCTTTCTTT	CASSLGQGPGDTEAFF
TRBV5-1	-	-	TRBJ1-3	TGCGCCAGCAGCTTGGCGGCCAGCGGAAACACCATATATTTT	CASSLAASGNTIYF
TRBV28	-	TRBD1	TRBJ1-4	TGTGCCAGCAGTCCGGGACAGGGTGTTAATGAAAAACTGTTTTTT	CASSPGQGVNEKLFF
TRBV19	-	-	TRBJ1-5	TGTGCCAGTAGTATAGCTAGAGATAATCAGCCCCAGCATTTT	CASSIARDNQPQHF
TRBV7-9	-	TRBD2	TRBJ2-1	TGTGCCAGCAGCTTACAGACTAGCGGGAACGCTGAGCAGTTCTTC	CASSLQTSGNAEQFF
TRBV2	medium-sized	-	TRBJ1-5	TGTGCCAGCAGTGATCGGGGGACGGGACCCCAGCATTTT	CASSDRGTGPQHF
TRBV2	-	TRBD1	TRBJ2-1	TGTGCCAGCAGTCCTGTCAGGGGGTCGGCTAACAATGAGCAGTTCTTC	CASSPVRGSANNEQFF
TRBV5-1	-	-	TRBJ1-5	TGCGCCAGCAGCTCGGACGGTAATCAGCCCCAGCATTTT	CASSSDGNQPQHF
TRBV5-4	few	TRBD1	TRBJ1-2	TGTGCCAGCAGCTTGGGGGACAGGGCTGGCTACACCTTC	CASSLGDRAGYTF
TRBV19	once	-	TRBJ1-4	TGTGCCAGTAGTATTGGGTGGAATGAAAAACTGTTTTTT	CASSIGWNEKLFF
TRBV10-2	-	-	TRBJ2-7	TGCGCCAGCAGTCTATCTGTGGACTACGAGCAGTACTTC	CASSLSVDYEQYF
TRBV18	-	-	TRBJ1-5	TGTGCCAGCTCACCACTTAGCAGGGAACATAGCAATCAGCCCCAGCATTTT	CASSPLSREHSNQPQHF
TRBV11-3	-	TRBD2	TRBJ2-2	TGTGCCAGCAGCCGCATGGGACTACCCACCGGGGAGCTGTTTTTT	CASSRMGLPTGELFF
TRBV18	-	TRBD2	TRBJ2-7	TGTGCCAGCTCACCACCGACTAGCGGGAGGCCCTACGAGCAGTACTTC	CASSPPTSGRPYEQYF
TRBV9	-	-	TRBJ2-5	TGTGCCAGCAGCGGGGTCCTTGAGACCCAGTACTTC	CASSGVLETQYF
TRBV18	-	-	TRBJ1-4	TGTGCCAGCTCACCCAACCGGGGTAGTAATGAAAAACTGTTTTTT	CASSPNRGSNEKLFF
TRBV27	-	-	TRBJ2-1	TGTGCCAGCAGTTTGAAGGGAAGCTCCTACAATGAGCAGTTCTTC	CASSLKGSSYNEQFF
TRBV5-8	few	-	TRBJ1-2	TGTGCCAGCAGCTTGGACGGAACTAACTATGGCTACACCTTC	CASSLDGTNYGYTF
TRBV6-5	-	-	TRBJ1-5	TGTGCCAGCAGTGACGCTGGTAATCAGCCCCAGCATTTT	CASSDAGNQPQHF
TRBV2	-	TRBD1	TRBJ2-2	TGTGCCAGCTCCCAAAGGGGGCGGAACACCGGGGAGCTGTTTTTT	CASSQRGRNTGELFF
TRBV11-2	-	-	TRBJ1-1	TGTGCCAGCAGCTTAGGTCGGTCCACTGAAGCTTTCTTT	CASSLGRSTEAFF
TRBV19	-	-	TRBJ2-3	TGTGCCAGTACGCTGGGGATTTACACAGATACGCAGTATTTT	CASTLGIYTDTQYF
TRBV18	once	-	TRBJ2-5	TGTGCCAGCTCACTGACTTCACCCGGGCTTCAAGAGACCCAGTACTTC	CASSLTSPGLQETQYF
TRBV2	-	TRBD1	TRBJ2-5	TGTGCCAGCAGCCGGGACAGACAAGAGACCCAGTACTTC	CASSRDRQETQYF
TRBV7-9	-	-	TRBJ1-2	TGTGCCAGCAGCTTATCTCTAGCCCTGGGAGGCTACACCTTC	CASSLSLALGGYTF
TRBV5-1	-	TRBD1	TRBJ2-4	TGCGCCAGCAGCATACAGGGACAGAAAAACATTCAGTACTTC	CASSIQGQKNIQYF
TRBV29-1	-	TRBD1	TRBJ1-1	TGCAGCGTTGAAAGGGGAAGGGGGCAAGCTTTCTTT	CSVERGRGQAFF
TRBV9	-	-	TRBJ2-3	TGTGCCAGCAGCGCCAAGGCCCATAGCACAGATACGCAGTATTTT	CASSAKAHSTDTQYF
TRBV5-6	-	TRBD1	TRBJ1-4	TGTGCCAGCAGCCTGACAGGGGGCTGGGATGAAAAACTGTTTTTT	CASSLTGGWDEKLFF
TRBV29-1	-	TRBD1	TRBJ1-1	TGCAGCGTTGAAGATCCCAGCAGGACAGGGATAAGGAAAGCTTTCTTT	CSVEDPSRTGIRKAFF
TRBV5-1	-	TRBD1	TRBJ1-3	TGCGCCAGCACTCCAGCGACAGGGGAAGGAAACACCATATATTTT	CASTPATGEGNTIYF
TRBV7-9	-	-	TRBJ1-4	TGTGCCAGCAGCTTAGGACCCGCAACTAATGAAAAACTGTTTTTT	CASSLGPATNEKLFF
TRBV5-1	-	TRBD1	TRBJ2-4	TGCGCCAGCAGCTCGACAGGGGTCGTGGGGGACATTCAGTACTTC	CASSSTGVVGDIQYF
TRBV7-3	-	TRBD1	TRBJ2-7	TGTGCCAGCAGCCCAGGGGGTGTAGAGCAGTACTTC	CASSPGGVEQYF
TRBV14	-	-	TRBJ2-1	TGTGCCAGCAGCCAGGAACTAAGGGGTGAGCAGTTCTTC	CASSQELRGEQFF
TRBV4-1	-	-	TRBJ2-5	TGCGCCAGCAGCCAAGGTTCGGGAGTGGTCCAAGAGACCCAGTACTTC	CASSQGSGVVQETQYF
TRBV10-1	-	-	TRBJ2-7	TGCGCCAGCAGTATAGAGCGAGGGATTAATTACGAGCAGTACTTC	CASSIERGINYEQYF
TRBV15	-	-	TRBJ2-1	TGTGCCACCAGCAGAGGTTCATCGGGGAGCTCCTACAATGAGCAGTTCTTC	CATSRGSSGSSYNEQFF
TRBV11-2	-	TRBD1	TRBJ1-2	TGTGCCAGCAGCTCGGGACAGGGGTATGGCTACACCTTC	CASSSGQGYGYTF
TRBV21-1	-	-	TRBJ1-1	TGTGCCAGCAGCAAAAAGGGCCGGGGCGCGCACACTGAAGCTTTCTTT	CASSKKGRGAHTEAFF
TRBV27	-	TRBD2	TRBJ2-1	TGTGCCAGCAGTCGATCCGGGACTAGGGGTTGGCAGTTCTTC	CASSRSGTRGWQFF
TRBV19	-	-	TRBJ2-2	TGTGCCAGCAGTAAAGACACCGGGGAGCTGTTTTTT	CASSKDTGELFF
TRBV14	-	-	TRBJ1-6	TGTGCCAGCAGCTCCCGACAATTTGACAATTCACCCCTCCACTTT	CASSSRQFDNSPLHF